This paragraph covers one T cell receptor beta chain sequence. This clone was detected only once. Its antigen remains undetermined. Per-nucleotide qualities are absent, and no much larger clonotype sits a single base away. The data belong to a study of radiation and T cells in renal cell carcinoma (TCRdb year 2020). General notes on the study: TCR beta sequencing covered 53 samples in total, comprising about 26 tumors and roughly 27 peripheral blood samples. Across all 50 or so samples, several million unique CDR3 nucleotide sequences, encoding about 2,700,000 unique CDR3 amino acid sequences, were identified. The last blood draw happened 4 weeks after radiation, timed to coincide with nephrectomy. Study-wide conclusions, independent of this receptor: Blood repertoire dynamics were not followed beyond 4 weeks after treatment. Because pretreatment tumor biopsies were not available, the baseline intratumoral presence of clonotypes could not be determined. Because the trial had a single-armed design, the trial could not examine how radiation dose or scheduling affected the TCR repertoire. In blood, the top tumor clonotypes increased between baseline and 2 weeks post-radiation and then shrank by 4 weeks, which suggests that tumor-resident clones expanded only transiently.

Following the manufacturer's recommendations, the immunoSEQ kit was used to generate TCR beta libraries from genomic DNA. Library preparation used a first multiplex PCR with proprietary primers, then a second PCR adding unique barcodes, with bead cleanups after each round. A positive control reaction and a negative control reaction, both provided in the kit, were run with every batch of samples. The final libraries underwent checking on an Agilent 4200 TapeStation D1000 ScreenTape, volumetric pooling, and quantification by qPCR. An Illumina NextSeq500 fitted with a MidOutput 150-cycle cartridge performed the sequencing, running 156 Read1 cycles and 15 Index1 cycles with the kit's custom primers. The pooled library was loaded at about 0.93 pM with 20% PhiX control spiked in. Under the source paper's analysis protocol: Vendor-processed data were analyzed in R, with a clonotype defined as all T cells sharing the same CDR3 nucleotide sequence. In the clone abundance analyses, frequencies in each sample were normalized to that sample's 10,000 most abundant clones. Public T cell clones, which averaged fewer than five per sample, were removed prior to analysis. An abundance difference of at least 32-fold between compartments was the criterion for calling clonotypes tumor-enriched or baseline blood-enriched. A beta-binomial differential abundance model was used to identify clonotypes that were expanded or contracted between blood time points. The Baroni-Urbani and Buser coefficient was used to measure tumor-blood repertoire similarity, and groups were compared with two-tailed Wilcoxon tests in R. This is the immuneACCESS table as TCRdb keeps it, with only in-frame sequences that have V and J called. A part of the clones is gone; compared with another copy, unresolved V genes explain less than half, and the rest is unexplained. V and J calls and clone size follow that table, whereas D and trimming were derived from the DNA. This sample gives 130,000 to 150,000 clones in total; approximately 86% of them show up just once. Less than 20% of the sample is taken by the ten largest.

The sample's time point label is to be understood as: blood 4 weeks post-SBRT, at nephrectomy. Taken with the paper, the label for treatment or condition translates to: 15 Gy SBRT to primary tumor, nephrectomy 4 weeks later. The samples were obtained from a clinical trial, where primary renal cell carcinomas were treated with 15 Gy stereotactic body radiation therapy and then removed by nephrectomy 4 weeks afterward. To follow tumor-enriched clonotypes, peripheral blood was collected serially from radiation-treated patients at baseline and again at 2 weeks and 4 weeks after SBRT. Every patient had renal cell carcinoma of clear cell pathology. The QIAamp DNA Blood Mini Kit (Qiagen) was used to prepare genomic DNA for TCR sequencing. Samples were included in the analyses only if all quality control checks were passed. Trimming takes 10 bases from V and 0 bases from J, and the germline ends sit 15 bases apart. CDR3 length: 14 amino acids, cysteine to phenylalanine. The DNA shown is the 42-base CDR3, in frame from base 1. CDR1 and CDR2 (LNHDA, SQIVND) derive from the germline V gene (reference sequence).

The chain was built from TRBV19 and TRBJ2-5, and possibly TRBD1, on 5 matching bases. This specimen was blood, taken from a patient whose treatment included radiotherapy and nephrectomy. The source is a woman between 45 and 60 years old with renal cell carcinoma. Here the CDR3 is given as CATGPLPNQETQYF. The DNA sequence follows: TGTGCCACAGGGCCTTTACCAAACCAAGAGACCCAGTACTTC.